This T cell receptor beta chain came from a study of cytomegalovirus exposure and HLA in healthy donors. Across the study: Prior work identified under 130 million unique TCR beta sequences in around 170 million T cells. Around 80 million unique TCRs from HLA-typed donors were held in an early data release.

PCR amplification relied on 60 Vbeta primers (plus 13 Jbeta primers). The table came from immunoSEQ multiplex PCR; TCRdb's copy has only in-frame clones and leaves some out. The sample includes about 200,000 clones, 65% to 85% of them seen just once. Note on this clone: Its antigen is unidentified.

This CDR3 contains 16 residues. In germline, CDR1 is SEHNR, CDR2 FQNEAQ (reference sequence). Trimming took 2 bases from V and 4 from J, leaving 17 bases between them. General study findings and limits: Presence/absence comparisons presumed near-even sequencing depth among donors. What was likely a sequencing artifact was a cluster of highly shared sequence variants.

The receptor's source is a boy under 10 years old in good health and CMV-seronegative. The specimen sequenced was PBMCs. V and J are TRBV7-9 and TRBJ1-1; D may be TRBD1 (6 bases). CDR3 protein: CASSLTEQGGGTEAFF. The CDR3 DNA follows: TGTGCCAGCAGCTTAACTGAACAGGGAGGGGGCACTGAAGCTTTCTTT.